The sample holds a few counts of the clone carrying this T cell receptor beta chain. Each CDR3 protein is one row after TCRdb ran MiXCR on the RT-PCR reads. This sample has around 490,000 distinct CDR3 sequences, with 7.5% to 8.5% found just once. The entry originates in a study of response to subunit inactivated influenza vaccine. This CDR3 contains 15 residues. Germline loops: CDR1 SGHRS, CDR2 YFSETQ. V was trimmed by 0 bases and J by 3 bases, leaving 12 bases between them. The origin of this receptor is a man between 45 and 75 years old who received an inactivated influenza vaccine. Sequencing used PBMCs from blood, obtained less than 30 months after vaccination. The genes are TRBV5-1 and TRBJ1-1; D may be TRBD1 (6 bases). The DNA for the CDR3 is TGCGCCAGCAGCTTGGCCAAAGGGGGTTACACTGAAGCTTTCTTT. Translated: CASSLAKGGYTEAFF.